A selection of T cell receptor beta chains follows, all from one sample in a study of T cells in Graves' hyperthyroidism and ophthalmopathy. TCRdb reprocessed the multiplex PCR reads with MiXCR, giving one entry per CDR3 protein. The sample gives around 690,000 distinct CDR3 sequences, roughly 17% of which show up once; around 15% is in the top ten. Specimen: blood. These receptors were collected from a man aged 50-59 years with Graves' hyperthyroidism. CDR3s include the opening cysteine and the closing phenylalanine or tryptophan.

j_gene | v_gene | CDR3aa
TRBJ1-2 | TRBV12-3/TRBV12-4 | CASSLRQLGGYTF
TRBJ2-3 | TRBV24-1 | CATSPGVTDTQYF
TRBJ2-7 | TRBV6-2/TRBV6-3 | CASNRRGGRHEQYF
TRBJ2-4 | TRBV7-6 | CASSLEGSDIQYF
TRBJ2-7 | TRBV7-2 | CASSPRGPSLLTYEQYF
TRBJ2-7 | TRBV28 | CASTSGTEIYEQYF
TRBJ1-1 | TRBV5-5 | CASSLEGQHNTEAFF
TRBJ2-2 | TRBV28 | CASSFMATGELFF
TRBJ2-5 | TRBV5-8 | CASSSKLAGETQYF
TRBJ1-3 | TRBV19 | CASSQTVSGNTIYF
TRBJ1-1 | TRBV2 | CASLWGGGDVTTEAFF
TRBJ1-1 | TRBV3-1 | CASSQLAKRNTEAFF
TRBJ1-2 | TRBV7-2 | CASSLPGGIANYGYTF
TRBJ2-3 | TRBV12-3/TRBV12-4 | CASSYAPLSSGSTDTQYF
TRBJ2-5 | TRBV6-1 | CASRGDGGETQYF
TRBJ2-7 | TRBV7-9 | CASSLALGTGVYEQYF
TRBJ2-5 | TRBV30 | CAWRGGQGNEETQYF
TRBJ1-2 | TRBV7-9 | CASTPVRTADGYTF
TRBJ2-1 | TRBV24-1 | CATSHSGVGASFNEQFF
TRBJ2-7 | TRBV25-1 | CASSEYGSSYEQYF
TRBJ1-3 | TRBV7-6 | CASSPTGVYGNTIYF
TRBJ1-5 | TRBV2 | CASSEFGRGGQPQHF
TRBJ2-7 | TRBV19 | CASSRRGELVYEQYF
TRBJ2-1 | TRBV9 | CASSPGTRGPTYNEQFF
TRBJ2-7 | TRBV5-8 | CASNLQAGLYEQYF
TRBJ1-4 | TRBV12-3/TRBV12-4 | CASSLEQTTNEKLFF
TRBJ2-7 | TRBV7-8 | CASSSSGGYEQYF
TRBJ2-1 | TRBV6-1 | CASSEWVAESSYNEQFF
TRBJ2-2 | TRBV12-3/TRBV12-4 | CASRIAGGNTGELFF
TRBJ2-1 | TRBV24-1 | CATSGSFTSGPSYNEQFF
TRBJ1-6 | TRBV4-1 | CASGTGVSYNSPLHF
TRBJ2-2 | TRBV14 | CASSQFTGGNTGELFF
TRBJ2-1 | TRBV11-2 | CASSTQGSDRGRYNEQFF
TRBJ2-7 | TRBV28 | CASRTYWTSGTILEQYF
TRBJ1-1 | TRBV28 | CASSLNAGGGVAFF
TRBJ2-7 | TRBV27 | CASSFGTSSHEQYF
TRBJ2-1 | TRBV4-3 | CASSQSRDRGYNEQFF
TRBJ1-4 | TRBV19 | CASSKQGAREKLFF
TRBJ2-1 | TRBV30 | CAWSGQIPVSSEQFF
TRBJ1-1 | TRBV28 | CASSIPGEYTEAFF
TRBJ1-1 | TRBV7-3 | CASSLGTIAEAFF
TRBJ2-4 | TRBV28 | CASSFQGPDIQYF
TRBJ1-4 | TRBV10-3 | CAISGAADEKLFF
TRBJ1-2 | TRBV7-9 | CASTLADRGYGYTF
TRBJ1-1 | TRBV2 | CASRRGQGEAFF
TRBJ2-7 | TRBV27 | CASSYREPDEQYF
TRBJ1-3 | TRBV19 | CAGRGDGNTIYF
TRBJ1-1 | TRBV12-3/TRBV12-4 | CASSSSTELTEAFF
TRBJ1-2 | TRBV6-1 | CASSQGASGYGYTF
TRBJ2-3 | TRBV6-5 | CASSYGPGRTGVTDTQYF
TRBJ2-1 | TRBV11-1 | CASSLMGQGNNEQFF
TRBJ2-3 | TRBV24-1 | CATSSSGSTDTQYF
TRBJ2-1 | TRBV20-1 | CSAWSSGRDNEQFF
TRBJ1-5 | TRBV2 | CASNSGDQPQHF
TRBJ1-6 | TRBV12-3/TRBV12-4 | CASSFPGTGGYSPLHF
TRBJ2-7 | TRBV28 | CASSLGVDEQYF
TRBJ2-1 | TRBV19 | CASSMLAGSYNEQFF